This T cell receptor beta chain was captured by sequencing in a study of T cell responses to AZD1222 COVID-19 vaccine. Notes on the study in general: Just a handful of AZD1222 recipients were seropositive at baseline.

The CDR3 consists of 15 residues. After removal of 3 bases from V and 5 bases from J, the junction contained 9 bases not matched to a gene. From germline, CDR1 is MNHEY and CDR2 SMNVEV (reference sequence). This clone was observed a few times. Antigen specificity is unknown. Data came from immunoSEQ multiplex PCR; TCRdb stores just in-frame clones and leaves some out. The data show approximately 70,000 clones, roughly 85% seen once. The clonotype comes from an adult in good health. This sample comprised peripheral blood, obtained on day 0 of AZD1222 vaccination. The chain carries TRBV27 and TRBJ1-1, with 7 bases that match TRBD1. This CDR3 is CASSFTGEFWTEAFF. The CDR3 region has the DNA TGTGCCAGCAGTTTTACAGGGGAATTTTGGACTGAAGCTTTCTTT.